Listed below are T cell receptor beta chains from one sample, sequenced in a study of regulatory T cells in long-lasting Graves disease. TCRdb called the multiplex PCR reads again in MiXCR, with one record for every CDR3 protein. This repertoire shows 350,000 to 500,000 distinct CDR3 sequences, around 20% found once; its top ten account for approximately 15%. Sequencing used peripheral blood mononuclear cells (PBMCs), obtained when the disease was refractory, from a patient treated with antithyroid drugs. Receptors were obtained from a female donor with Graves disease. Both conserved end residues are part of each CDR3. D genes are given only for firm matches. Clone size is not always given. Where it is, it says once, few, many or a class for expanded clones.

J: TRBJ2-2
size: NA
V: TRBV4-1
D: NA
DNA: TGCGCCAGCAGCCAAGCGATGCGGGAGAACACCGGGGAGCTGTTTTTT
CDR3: CASSQAMRENTGELFF

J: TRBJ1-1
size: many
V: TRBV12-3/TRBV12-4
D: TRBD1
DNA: TGTGCCAGCAGTTTAGCGCAGGGGGGTGCAGCTTTCTTT
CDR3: CASSLAQGGAAFF

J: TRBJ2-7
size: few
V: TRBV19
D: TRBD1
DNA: TGTGCCAGTAGTATGGACAGGGACTACGAGCAGTACTTC
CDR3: CASSMDRDYEQYF

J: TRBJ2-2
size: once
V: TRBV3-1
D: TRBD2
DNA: TGTGCCAGCAGTCTAGCGGGAGGGAAGTCAGCCGGGGAGCTGTTTTTT
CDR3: CASSLAGGKSAGELFF

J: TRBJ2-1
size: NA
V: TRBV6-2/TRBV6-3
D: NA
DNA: TGTGCCAGCAGTTACGTGGTAGCGGAGAGGGAGTACAATGAGCAGTTCTTC
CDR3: CASSYVVAEREYNEQFF

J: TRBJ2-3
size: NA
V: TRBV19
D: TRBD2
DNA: TGTGCCAGTAGACTAGCGGGAACATCTAGCACAGATACGCAGTATTTT
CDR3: CASRLAGTSSTDTQYF

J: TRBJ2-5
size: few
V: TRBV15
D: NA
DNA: TGTGCCACCAGCAGTCCCGCGGCAGGGAAAGAGACCCAGTACTTC
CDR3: CATSSPAAGKETQYF

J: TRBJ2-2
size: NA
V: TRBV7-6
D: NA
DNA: TGTGCCAGCAGCTTCTCTAACGAGGTTGAGCGCGGACACTTGTACACCGGGGAGCTGTTTTTT
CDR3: CASSFSNEVERGHLYTGELFF

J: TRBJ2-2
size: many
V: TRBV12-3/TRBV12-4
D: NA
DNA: TGTGCCAGCAGTTTATGGTTTGGTGAGGGAACCGGGGAGCTGTTTTTT
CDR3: CASSLWFGEGTGELFF

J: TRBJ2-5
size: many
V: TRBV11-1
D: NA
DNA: TGTGCCAGCAGCCTCCCCCGGCACAGGGAGCAAGAGACCCAGTACTTC
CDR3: CASSLPRHREQETQYF

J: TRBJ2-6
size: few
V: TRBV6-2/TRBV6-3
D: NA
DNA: TGTGCCAGCAGTTACGCGGTGGCAACTGGGGCCAACGTCCTGACTTTC
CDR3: CASSYAVATGANVLTF

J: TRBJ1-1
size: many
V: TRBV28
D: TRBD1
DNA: TGTGCCACCACGCAGGGGGCAGGAACTGAAGCTTTCTTT
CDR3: CATTQGAGTEAFF

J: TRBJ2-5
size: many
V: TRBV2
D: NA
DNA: TGTGCCAGCAGGGGGGCGGGCTCCGGGGAGACCCAGTACTTC
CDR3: CASRGAGSGETQYF

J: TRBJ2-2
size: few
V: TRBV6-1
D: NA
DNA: TGTGCCAGCGGATTCACCGGGGAGCTGTTTTTT
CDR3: CASGFTGELFF

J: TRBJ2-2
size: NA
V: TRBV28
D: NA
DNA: TGTGCCAGCAGTCCTCAGGGGGAGGTCACCGGGGAGCTGTTTTTT
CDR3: CASSPQGEVTGELFF

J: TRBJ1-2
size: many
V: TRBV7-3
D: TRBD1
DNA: TGTGCCAGCAGCCTCGGACAGGGGAATGGCTACACCTTC
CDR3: CASSLGQGNGYTF

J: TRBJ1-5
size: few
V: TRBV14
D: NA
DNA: TGTGCCAGCAGCCAAAATCAAGGCCAGCCCCAGCATTTT
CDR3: CASSQNQGQPQHF

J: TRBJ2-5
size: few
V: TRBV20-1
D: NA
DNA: TGCAGTGTCACGGGTGGAGGCGTACCAGAGACCCAGTACTTC
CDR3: CSVTGGGVPETQYF

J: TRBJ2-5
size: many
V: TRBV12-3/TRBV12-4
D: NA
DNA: TGTGCCAGCAGCCGGGACAGGGCGGGGGGAGAGACCCAGTACTTC
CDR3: CASSRDRAGGETQYF

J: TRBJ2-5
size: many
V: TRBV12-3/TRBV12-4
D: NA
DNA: TGTGCCAGCAGAAACTTAGGCGGGGAGACCCAGTACTTC
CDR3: CASRNLGGETQYF

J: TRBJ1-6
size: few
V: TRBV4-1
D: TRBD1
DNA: TGCGCCAGCAGCCAAGAAGGGCAGGGGGAGTCACCCCTCCACTTT
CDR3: CASSQEGQGESPLHF

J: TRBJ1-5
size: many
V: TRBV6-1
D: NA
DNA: TGTGCCAGCAGCGCACAGGGAGGGTTTAGCAATCAGCCCCAGCATTTT
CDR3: CASSAQGGFSNQPQHF